This is a list of T cell receptor beta chains from one sample in a study of CD8 T cells in ankylosing spondylitis. TCRdb itself ran the 5' RACE reads through MiXCR, one entry per CDR3 protein. The data contain 250,000 to 300,000 distinct CDR3 sequences, 20% of them singletons. Sequenced: blood, either unsorted or a sorted T cell fraction (not recorded which). Receptors were obtained from a male donor with ankylosing spondylitis or in good health (not recorded which). Each CDR3 is given with its conserved first and last residue. Fields, in order: J gene, V gene, clone size, D gene, CDR3 DNA, CDR3 protein. The D gene is left open where the match is weak. Size is omitted from some rows. Given values are once, few, many or a class for expanded clones.

j_gene: TRBJ2-1
v_gene: TRBV7-3
abundance: few
d_gene: -
CDR3nt: TGTGCCAGCAGCTTAGGGACACCGTTAGGGTACAATGAGCAGTTCTTC
CDR3aa: CASSLGTPLGYNEQFF

j_gene: TRBJ2-1
v_gene: TRBV28
abundance: few
d_gene: -
CDR3nt: TGTGCCGCCAGGGGGACTAGCTCCTACAATGAGCAGTTCTTC
CDR3aa: CAARGTSSYNEQFF

j_gene: TRBJ2-5
v_gene: TRBV5-1
abundance: few
d_gene: -
CDR3nt: TGCGCCAGCAGCCCAGGACAGCCAGGGACCCAGTACTTC
CDR3aa: CASSPGQPGTQYF

j_gene: TRBJ2-4
v_gene: TRBV30
abundance: few
d_gene: -
CDR3nt: TGTGCCTGGAACGCTGGCAGAAACATTCAGTACTTC
CDR3aa: CAWNAGRNIQYF

j_gene: TRBJ1-1
v_gene: TRBV20-1
abundance: few
d_gene: TRBD1
CDR3nt: TGCAGTGCTGGACAGGGGGCGGCTGAAGCTTTCTTT
CDR3aa: CSAGQGAAEAFF

j_gene: TRBJ2-1
v_gene: TRBV21-1
abundance: -
d_gene: -
CDR3nt: TGTGCCAGCAGCAAATCTCGGACGAGACCGTTCAATGAGCAGTTCTTC
CDR3aa: CASSKSRTRPFNEQFF

j_gene: TRBJ2-3
v_gene: TRBV12-3/TRBV12-4
abundance: few
d_gene: TRBD1
CDR3nt: TGTGCCAGCCATCGACAGGGCGGTGCAGATACGCAGTATTTT
CDR3aa: CASHRQGGADTQYF

j_gene: TRBJ1-1
v_gene: TRBV7-9
abundance: -
d_gene: -
CDR3nt: TGTGCCAGCAGCTTTGACCTTACGAGAGGCACTGAAGCTTTCTTT
CDR3aa: CASSFDLTRGTEAFF

j_gene: TRBJ1-1
v_gene: TRBV3-1
abundance: few
d_gene: -
CDR3nt: TGTGCCAGCAGCCAAGCCGTAGGGGCGAACACTGAAGCTTTCTTT
CDR3aa: CASSQAVGANTEAFF

j_gene: TRBJ2-1
v_gene: TRBV30
abundance: -
d_gene: TRBD1
CDR3nt: TGTGCCTGGGGAGACAGGGCAAATGAGCAGTTCTTC
CDR3aa: CAWGDRANEQFF

j_gene: TRBJ2-3
v_gene: TRBV6-5
abundance: few
d_gene: TRBD2
CDR3nt: TGTGCCAGCATTATGTCCTCCGGCGGGGGGGCCCCAGATACGCAGTATTTT
CDR3aa: CASIMSSGGGAPDTQYF

j_gene: TRBJ2-1
v_gene: TRBV5-1
abundance: -
d_gene: -
CDR3nt: TGCGCCAGCAGCTTGGGTGGAGGCCCCCGCTCCTACAATGAGCAGTTCTTC
CDR3aa: CASSLGGGPRSYNEQFF

j_gene: TRBJ2-1
v_gene: TRBV18
abundance: -
d_gene: TRBD2
CDR3nt: TGTGCCAGCTTGGGGACTAGCGGGAGTAATGAGCAGTTCTTC
CDR3aa: CASLGTSGSNEQFF

j_gene: TRBJ2-1
v_gene: TRBV7-3
abundance: -
d_gene: TRBD2
CDR3nt: TGTGCCAGCAGCTTAGCGGTCGGGAGGAGAGATGAGCAGTTCTTC
CDR3aa: CASSLAVGRRDEQFF

j_gene: TRBJ2-3
v_gene: TRBV24-1
abundance: -
d_gene: TRBD2
CDR3nt: TGTGCCACCAGTGATTTGGCGGGAGCGGGGACAGATACGCAGTATTTT
CDR3aa: CATSDLAGAGTDTQYF

j_gene: TRBJ2-1
v_gene: TRBV12-3/TRBV12-4
abundance: -
d_gene: -
CDR3nt: TGTGCCAGCAGTTTAGTGGCCGCGAGGCATGAGCAGTTCTTC
CDR3aa: CASSLVAARHEQFF

j_gene: TRBJ2-3
v_gene: TRBV27
abundance: -
d_gene: TRBD2
CDR3nt: TGTGCCAGCAGTTTTGTAGCGGGGGCGGATACGCAGTATTTT
CDR3aa: CASSFVAGADTQYF

j_gene: TRBJ2-5
v_gene: TRBV11-2
abundance: few
d_gene: TRBD2
CDR3nt: TGTGCCAGCAGCTTAGGGACTAGTCAGACCCAGTACTTC
CDR3aa: CASSLGTSQTQYF

j_gene: TRBJ1-6
v_gene: TRBV6-1
abundance: -
d_gene: TRBD1
CDR3nt: TGTGCCAGCAGTCCTACCCGGGGACAGGGCGATTCACCCCTCCACTTT
CDR3aa: CASSPTRGQGDSPLHF

j_gene: TRBJ1-2
v_gene: TRBV4-1
abundance: many
d_gene: -
CDR3nt: TGCGCCAGCAGCCAAGGGGCCGCCCAAGCTAACTATGGCTACACCTTC
CDR3aa: CASSQGAAQANYGYTF

j_gene: TRBJ2-1
v_gene: TRBV10-3
abundance: few
d_gene: -
CDR3nt: TGTGCCATCAGTCAACAGGGAACGAACAATGAGCAGTTCTTC
CDR3aa: CAISQQGTNNEQFF

j_gene: TRBJ2-2
v_gene: TRBV2
abundance: -
d_gene: TRBD1
CDR3nt: TGTGCCAGCAGTTCTTTGGGACAGGGCCTCGAGGAGCTGTTTTTT
CDR3aa: CASSSLGQGLEELFF

j_gene: TRBJ2-2
v_gene: TRBV12-3/TRBV12-4
abundance: many
d_gene: -
CDR3nt: TGTGCCAGCAATCGGCCCACCGGGGAGCTGTTTTTT
CDR3aa: CASNRPTGELFF

j_gene: TRBJ1-2
v_gene: TRBV12-3/TRBV12-4
abundance: few
d_gene: -
CDR3nt: TGTGCCAGCAGGGGGAGTGGCTATGGCTACACCTTC
CDR3aa: CASRGSGYGYTF

j_gene: TRBJ1-3
v_gene: TRBV7-2
abundance: -
d_gene: -
CDR3nt: TGTGCCAGCACCGCGACAGGTCACTCTGGAAACACCATATATTTT
CDR3aa: CASTATGHSGNTIYF

j_gene: TRBJ2-1
v_gene: TRBV7-3
abundance: few
d_gene: -
CDR3nt: TGTGCCAGCAGCTTAGCTGGGTGGGATGAGCAGTTCTTC
CDR3aa: CASSLAGWDEQFF

j_gene: TRBJ2-5
v_gene: TRBV20-1
abundance: -
d_gene: TRBD2
CDR3nt: TGCAGTGCTGCCGGGGAGCGGGGGGGCCAAGAGACCCAGTACTTC
CDR3aa: CSAAGERGGQETQYF

j_gene: TRBJ2-1
v_gene: TRBV12-3/TRBV12-4
abundance: -
d_gene: -
CDR3nt: TGTGCCAGCAGTCAACGGGAGTACAATGAGCAGTTCTTC
CDR3aa: CASSQREYNEQFF

j_gene: TRBJ2-3
v_gene: TRBV12-3/TRBV12-4
abundance: few
d_gene: -
CDR3nt: TGTGCCAGCAGTTTTTCAGGGACGGTCACAGATACGCAGTATTTT
CDR3aa: CASSFSGTVTDTQYF

j_gene: TRBJ2-1
v_gene: TRBV20-1
abundance: few
d_gene: TRBD2
CDR3nt: TGCAGTGCCCGGGCCGGGACTAGCGGGAATAGTGAGCAGTTCTTC
CDR3aa: CSARAGTSGNSEQFF

j_gene: TRBJ2-1
v_gene: TRBV9
abundance: -
d_gene: -
CDR3nt: TGTGCCAGCAGCCTCATGGGGGCAGGGGGGGAGTTCTTC
CDR3aa: CASSLMGAGGEFF

j_gene: TRBJ1-5
v_gene: TRBV3-1
abundance: few
d_gene: -
CDR3nt: TGTGCCAGCAGCCAGGGGCTCCGTGCTCGGCCCCAGCATTTT
CDR3aa: CASSQGLRARPQHF

j_gene: TRBJ2-3
v_gene: TRBV20-1
abundance: -
d_gene: TRBD1
CDR3nt: TGCAGTGCTAGTCCCGGACAGGGGTACACAGATACGCAGTATTTT
CDR3aa: CSASPGQGYTDTQYF

j_gene: TRBJ2-3
v_gene: TRBV27
abundance: few
d_gene: TRBD2
CDR3nt: TGTGCCAGCACCCTAGGGGGTTTAGCGGGGGGGCCGACAGATACGCAGTATTTT
CDR3aa: CASTLGGLAGGPTDTQYF

j_gene: TRBJ2-2
v_gene: TRBV28
abundance: -
d_gene: -
CDR3nt: TGTGCCAGCAGTCTTTCGGCCGGGGAGCTGTTTTTT
CDR3aa: CASSLSAGELFF

j_gene: TRBJ1-5
v_gene: TRBV28
abundance: -
d_gene: -
CDR3nt: TGTGCCAGTGATAACCTCGGGCCCGGAGGCAATCAGCCCCAGCATTTT
CDR3aa: CASDNLGPGGNQPQHF

j_gene: TRBJ2-3
v_gene: TRBV5-5
abundance: many
d_gene: -
CDR3nt: TGTGCCAGCAGCCCGACCACACCGCCTAGCACAGATACGCAGTATTTT
CDR3aa: CASSPTTPPSTDTQYF

j_gene: TRBJ1-1
v_gene: TRBV6-5
abundance: few
d_gene: -
CDR3nt: TGTGCCAGCAGTTATGACAGCTTGACGGCTGAAGCTTTCTTT
CDR3aa: CASSYDSLTAEAFF

j_gene: TRBJ2-1
v_gene: TRBV3-1
abundance: few
d_gene: -
CDR3nt: TGTGCCAGCAGCCAACCGGGGGTGGGGTACAATGAGCAGTTCTTC
CDR3aa: CASSQPGVGYNEQFF

j_gene: TRBJ2-4
v_gene: TRBV20-1
abundance: -
d_gene: -
CDR3nt: TGCAGTGCTAGAGTGGACAGGCGGGGGGAGTCCGTTCAGTACTTC
CDR3aa: CSARVDRRGESVQYF

j_gene: TRBJ2-1
v_gene: TRBV21-1
abundance: few
d_gene: -
CDR3nt: TGTGCCAGAACAGGAAAAGGGGAGCAGTTCTTC
CDR3aa: CARTGKGEQFF